These 20 T cell receptor beta chains share one sample of origin, sequenced in a study of T cells in Graves' hyperthyroidism and ophthalmopathy. RNA transcripts provided the source from which TCR beta CDR3 regions were amplified. The TCR CDR3 was amplified in a first-round RT-PCR using the HTBI primer set. TCRdb reprocessed the multiplex PCR reads via MiXCR and lists one record per CDR3 protein. The sample carries fewer than 750,000 distinct CDR3 sequences, about 15% recorded once. Sequencing was performed on blood. The receptors stem from a middle-aged woman with Graves' ophthalmopathy.

This clonotype was counted ten times or more. This chain uses TRBV12-3 or TRBV12-4 with TRBJ2-5; weak D call: TRBD2 (6 bases). Trimming removed 6 bases from V and 2 bases from J, with 10 bases in between. The CDR3 has 13 residues. CDR3 sequence: CASSPDYQETQYF. Written as DNA, the CDR3 is TGTGCCAGCAGCCCGGACTATCAAGAGACCCAGTACTTC.

This chain connects TRBV7-2 to TRBJ1-2, with D uncertain. The V end was cut by 0 bases, the J end by 2 bases, with 7 bases between. Germline assignment: CDR1 SGHTA and CDR2 FQGNSA. CDR3 length equals 14 residues. CDR3 sequence: CASSLALRNYGYTF. The CDR3 region has the DNA TGTGCCAGCAGCTTAGCGCTCAGAAACTATGGCTACACCTTC.

The rearrangement uses TRBV20-1 and TRBJ2-4; 11 positions match TRBD2. J gave up 0 bases and V 6 bases, and 4 bases lay outside the gene matches. CDR1 is DFQATT and CDR2 is SNEGSKA in the germline V gene (reference sequence). The CDR3 sequence is 15 residues long. The DNA of the CDR3 is TGCAGTGCCACTAGCGGGAGTCTAGCCAAAAACATTCAGTACTTC. Translation: CSATSGSLAKNIQYF.

Ten or more counts support this clonotype. The rearrangement uses TRBV7-2 and TRBJ2-5; D unclear. The CDR3 is made up of 13 amino acids. The germline gives CDR1 SGHTA, CDR2 FQGNSA. Trimming removed 5 bases at V and 5 bases at J, with 12 bases between. CDR3 sequence (DNA): TGTGCCAGCAGCCCTGTCGGCTGGGAGACCCAGTACTTC. It specifies CASSPVGWETQYF.

The chain employs TRBV29-1 and TRBJ2-7; 15 bases are shared with TRBD2. CDR1 and CDR2 (germline): SQVTM, ANQGSEA. Trimming cost V 5 bases and J 2 bases; bases outside gene matches: 7. The CDR3 has 16 residues. The CDR3, as DNA: TGCAGCGTTCGGGGACTAGCGGGAGGAGCAACCTACGAGCAGTACTTC. This translates into CSVRGLAGGATYEQYF.

The sample holds many counts of this clonotype. J is TRBJ2-2 and V is TRBV6-2 or TRBV6-3, with TRBD1 matching 8 bases. CDR1 and CDR2 from the germline V gene are MNHEY and SVGEGT. This CDR3 is built from 15 residues. After removal of 3 bases from V and 4 bases from J, the junction contained 4 bases not matched to a gene. CDR3 amino acids: CASSYRTGFTGELFF. The CDR3 DNA reads as TGTGCCAGCAGTTATAGGACAGGGTTCACCGGGGAGCTGTTTTTT.

There are many counts of this clonotype. At one end the junction does not follow the germline gene, possibly because of a read error. This sequence joins TRBV20-1 and TRBJ1-1; D ambiguous. This CDR3 contains 14 residues. The germline V gene has CDR1 DFQATT and CDR2 SNEGSKA (reference sequence). CDR3 sequence (DNA): TGCAGTGCTAGTCGGAGGACTGAGAACACTGAAGCCTTCTTT. Translation: CSASRRTENTEAFF.

This clonotype was seen repeatedly, ten times or more. This chain connects TRBV20-1 to TRBJ2-7; D not resolved. Germline V gene lookup returns CDR1 DFQATT and CDR2 SNEGSKA (reference sequence). V shed 4 bases and J shed 7 bases, with 14 bases lying between them. This CDR3 is built from 12 residues. CDR3 protein: CSAIGATSEQYF. CDR3 nucleotides: TGCAGTGCTATAGGAGCTACCTCGGAGCAGTACTTC.

This clonotype was counted at least ten times. The chain combines TRBV5-1 with TRBJ2-3; maybe TRBD2 (6 bases). Germline V gene data show CDR1 as SGHRS and CDR2 as YFSETQ. This CDR3 has 17 residues. V lost 3 bases to trimming and J lost 0 bases, with 17 bases between them. CDR3 sequence reads: CASSSGILSGSTDTQYF. In DNA, the CDR3 is TGCGCCAGCAGCTCGGGGATCTTAAGCGGGAGCACAGATACGCAGTATTTT.

This chain joins TRBV19 and TRBJ1-2, with unresolved D. Germline lookup yields CDR1 LNHDA and CDR2 SQIVND (reference sequence). Trimming pared 3 bases from V and 3 bases from J, leaving 11 bases between. This CDR3 is 14 amino acids long. The DNA for the CDR3 is TGTGCCAGTAGTATTAAAGGGTACGACTATGGCTACACCTTC. Protein: CASSIKGYDYGYTF.

The chain uses TRBV20-1 and TRBJ1-4, with D possibly TRBD1 on 5 matching bases. Deletions cut 0 bases from V and 6 bases from J, with 17 bases between. The CDR3 contains 16 residues. Germline CDR1 and CDR2: DFQATT and SNEGSKA (reference sequence). The CDR3 protein is CSAREGLDISDEKLFF. CDR3 in DNA: TGCAGTGCTAGAGAGGGATTGGACATATCCGATGAAAAACTGTTTTTT.

The V and J genes are TRBV6-5 and TRBJ2-7, with 7 positions matching TRBD1. This CDR3 has 16 residues. Germline V gene sequence: CDR1 MNHEY, CDR2 SVGAGI. V shed 0 bases and J 4 bases; nucleotides not matched to a gene: 9. The CDR3, as DNA: TGTGCCAGCAGTTACTCTCCCAGGACAGGTGGTTACGAGCAGTACTTC. Protein product: CASSYSPRTGGYEQYF.

This clonotype showed up many times. This chain uses TRBV2 with TRBJ1-5, with 11 nucleotides matching TRBD1. The CDR3 length is 14 residues. Germline CDR1 and CDR2: SNHLY and FYNNEI. Losses at the gene ends were 6 bases for V and 6 bases for J; bases not matched to a gene: 4. For the CDR3, the DNA is TGTGCCAGCAGCGGACAGGGGGCCGGTCAGCCCCAGCATTTT. Translated: CASSGQGAGQPQHF.

This clonotype was detected only a few times. The genes are TRBV29-1 and TRBJ1-1; possible D gene TRBD1, 5 bases. This CDR3 contains 11 residues. Trimming pared 7 bases from V and 5 bases from J, leaving 11 bases between. CDR1 is SQVTM, CDR2 ANQGSEA, per germline. The CDR3 DNA reads as TGCAGCGCTGCGGCAGGGACTGAAGCTTTCTTT. It translates to CSAAAGTEAFF.

This clonotype was detected ten times or more. The CDR3 loop is CASSYPQGGGTQYF. The CDR3 bases are TGTGCCAGCAGTTACCCACAGGGAGGAGGGACCCAGTACTTC. The J gene is TRBJ2-5, the V gene TRBV6-5; TRBD1 or TRBD2 may be the D gene (6 bases each). The V end was cut by 2 bases, the J end by 7 bases, with 14 bases between. The CDR3 has 14 residues. Germline CDR1 reads MNHEY; CDR2 reads SVGAGI.

The J gene is TRBJ2-5, the V gene TRBV7-2, with 10 positions matching TRBD1. This CDR3 has 14 amino acids. The V gene end was trimmed by 4 bases and the J gene end by 4 bases; junction bases not matched to a gene: 3. CDR1 and CDR2 (germline): SGHTA, FQGNSA. The CDR3 loop is CASSWDRGRETQYF. CDR3 sequence (DNA): TGTGCCAGCAGCTGGGACAGGGGACGAGAGACCCAGTACTTC.

The chain has TRBV6-1 and TRBJ1-1, with no clear D. The CDR3 is 14 amino acids. V gave up 7 bases and J gave up 8 bases, with 20 bases separating them. Germline V gene data show CDR1 as MNHNS and CDR2 as SASEGT. This chain's CDR3 is CASNNPQRPAEAFF. CDR3 sequence (DNA): TGTGCCAGCAATAACCCCCAGAGGCCGGCGGAAGCTTTCTTT.

This clonotype was seen at least ten times. CDR3 in amino acids: CSAGLAGATYEQYF. The CDR3 nucleotides read TGCAGTGCTGGACTAGCGGGAGCTACCTACGAGCAGTACTTC. The J gene is TRBJ2-7, the V gene TRBV20-1; 13 bases map to TRBD2. The germline gives CDR1 DFQATT, CDR2 SNEGSKA (reference sequence). With V trimmed by 5 bases and J by 2 bases, 3 bases remained unmatched. This CDR3 is built from 14 residues.

The chain is built from TRBV6-2 or TRBV6-3 and TRBJ2-5, with 10 positions matching TRBD2. Germline V lookup: CDR1 MNHEY, CDR2 SVGEGT. The ends lost 6 bases at V and 5 bases at J; junction bases unmatched: 18. This CDR3 spans 18 amino acids. The CDR3: CASSPGWRAGGRPETQYF. The DNA of the CDR3 is TGTGCCAGCAGCCCCGGGTGGCGAGCGGGAGGGCGGCCGGAGACCCAGTACTTC.

The sample holds a few counts of this clonotype. This chain uses TRBV18 with TRBJ2-7, with D hard to call. This CDR3 region has 11 residues. Germline CDR1 and CDR2: KGHSH and LQKENI. Trimming pared 3 bases from V and 7 bases from J, leaving 7 bases between. The CDR3 here is CASSPREEQYF. CDR3 nucleotides: TGTGCCAGCTCACCCCGAGAAGAGCAGTACTTC.